The rows below give T cell receptor beta chains drawn from one sample of a study of siplizumab effects on memory and regulatory T cells. The protocol was immunoSEQ multiplex PCR, while the TCRdb copy is restricted to in-frame clones and leaves out a portion. This repertoire shows around 100,000 clones, roughly 93% found once; its top ten account for 1% to 1.5%. Specimen: non-Treg CD4+ T cells sorted from blood. These receptors originate from a human donor in good health. Both conserved end residues are part of each CDR3. The order of the fields is D gene, clone size, V gene, J gene, CDR3 protein, CDR3 DNA. A D gene is named only where the DNA matches it firmly. Not all rows give a size; the values are once, few, many and, for expanded clones, a class.

d_gene: .
abundance: .
v_gene: TRBV30
j_gene: TRBJ1-4
CDR3aa: CAWRQENEKLFF
CDR3nt: TGTGCCTGGAGACAGGAGAATGAAAAACTGTTTTTT

d_gene: .
abundance: once
v_gene: TRBV19
j_gene: TRBJ2-2
CDR3aa: CASSTPRSRRRTGELFF
CDR3nt: TGTGCCAGTAGTACGCCTCGATCCCGGAGGAGGACCGGGGAGCTGTTTTTT

d_gene: .
abundance: .
v_gene: TRBV11-3
j_gene: TRBJ2-3
CDR3aa: CASATRETDTQYF
CDR3nt: TGTGCCAGCGCGACCAGGGAAACTGATACGCAGTATTTT

d_gene: .
abundance: .
v_gene: TRBV7-9
j_gene: TRBJ1-4
CDR3aa: CASSLTGGRSTNEKLFF
CDR3nt: TGTGCCAGCAGCCTTACCGGGGGACGGTCAACTAATGAAAAACTGTTTTTT

d_gene: .
abundance: .
v_gene: TRBV7-9
j_gene: TRBJ1-4
CDR3aa: CASSPGHAGEKLFF
CDR3nt: TGTGCCAGCAGCCCGGGACATGCGGGGGAAAAACTGTTTTTT

d_gene: .
abundance: .
v_gene: TRBV5-6
j_gene: TRBJ2-3
CDR3aa: CASSWTSTDTQYF
CDR3nt: TGTGCCAGCAGCTGGACTAGCACAGATACGCAGTATTTT

d_gene: TRBD2
abundance: .
v_gene: TRBV2
j_gene: TRBJ2-7
CDR3aa: CASSTGTSALF
CDR3nt: TGTGCCAGCAGCACCGGGACTAGCGCCTTATTC

d_gene: TRBD1
abundance: .
v_gene: TRBV7-2
j_gene: TRBJ1-6
CDR3aa: CASSLDRAHSPLHF
CDR3nt: TGTGCCAGCAGCTTGGACAGGGCCCATTCACCCCTCCACTTT

d_gene: TRBD1
abundance: .
v_gene: TRBV5-6
j_gene: TRBJ1-3
CDR3aa: CASSLGQGITGNTIYF
CDR3nt: TGTGCCAGCTCACTCGGACAGGGGATAACTGGAAACACCATATATTTT

d_gene: TRBD1
abundance: .
v_gene: TRBV28
j_gene: TRBJ1-5
CDR3aa: CASSQGQGNNQPQHF
CDR3nt: TGTGCCAGCAGCCAGGGACAGGGCAACAATCAGCCCCAGCATTTT

d_gene: .
abundance: .
v_gene: TRBV29-1
j_gene: TRBJ1-1
CDR3aa: CSATDLNLGAFF
CDR3nt: TGCAGCGCTACAGACCTAAATCTCGGAGCTTTCTTT

d_gene: .
abundance: .
v_gene: TRBV30
j_gene: TRBJ1-6
CDR3aa: CAWSVTGTYNSPLHF
CDR3nt: TGTGCCTGGAGTGTTACAGGAACCTATAATTCACCCCTCCACTTT

d_gene: .
abundance: .
v_gene: TRBV7-3
j_gene: TRBJ2-3
CDR3aa: CASSRGTPGKDTQYF
CDR3nt: TGTGCCAGCAGCCGGGGGACTCCGGGCAAAGATACGCAGTATTTT

d_gene: .
abundance: .
v_gene: TRBV6-6
j_gene: TRBJ2-2
CDR3aa: CASSSTGNPGELFF
CDR3nt: TGTGCCAGCAGTTCTACAGGAAACCCCGGGGAGCTGTTTTTT

d_gene: .
abundance: once
v_gene: TRBV10-3
j_gene: TRBJ2-1
CDR3aa: CAISGAATDNEQFF
CDR3nt: TGTGCCATCAGTGGGGCAGCTACCGACAATGAGCAGTTCTTC

d_gene: TRBD1
abundance: .
v_gene: TRBV5-1
j_gene: TRBJ2-5
CDR3aa: CASSFHPQDRGETQYF
CDR3nt: TGCGCCAGCAGCTTCCACCCACAGGACAGGGGAGAGACCCAGTACTTC

d_gene: .
abundance: .
v_gene: TRBV7-9
j_gene: TRBJ1-1
CDR3aa: CASSLEWARGKTEAFF
CDR3nt: TGTGCCAGCAGCTTAGAATGGGCCAGGGGAAAAACTGAAGCTTTCTTT

d_gene: .
abundance: .
v_gene: TRBV5-4
j_gene: TRBJ2-3
CDR3aa: CASSFRLEGRDTQYF
CDR3nt: TGTGCCAGCAGCTTCCGGCTCGAGGGTAGAGATACGCAGTATTTT

d_gene: TRBD1
abundance: .
v_gene: TRBV20-1
j_gene: TRBJ2-5
CDR3aa: CSAEGAETQYF
CDR3nt: TGCAGTGCCGAGGGGGCGGAGACCCAGTACTTC

d_gene: TRBD2
abundance: .
v_gene: TRBV7-6
j_gene: TRBJ2-5
CDR3aa: CASSGLAGGETQYF
CDR3nt: TGTGCCAGCAGCGGACTAGCGGGAGGGGAGACCCAGTACTTC

d_gene: TRBD1
abundance: .
v_gene: TRBV7-2
j_gene: TRBJ1-2
CDR3aa: CASSPTGVDGYTF
CDR3nt: TGTGCCAGCAGCCCGACAGGGGTGGATGGCTACACCTTC

d_gene: TRBD2
abundance: .
v_gene: TRBV7-8
j_gene: TRBJ2-1
CDR3aa: CASKLAGGSYNEQFF
CDR3nt: TGTGCCAGCAAGCTTGCGGGGGGCTCCTACAATGAGCAGTTCTTC

d_gene: TRBD2
abundance: .
v_gene: TRBV10-1
j_gene: TRBJ2-1
CDR3aa: CASSETSGREANEQFF
CDR3nt: TGCGCCAGCAGTGAAACTAGCGGGAGGGAGGCCAATGAGCAGTTCTTC

d_gene: TRBD2
abundance: .
v_gene: TRBV19
j_gene: TRBJ2-1
CDR3aa: CASSKLALTYNEQFF
CDR3nt: TGTGCCAGTAGTAAACTAGCGCTAACCTACAATGAGCAGTTCTTC

d_gene: .
abundance: .
v_gene: TRBV14
j_gene: TRBJ2-5
CDR3aa: CASSQDRFGETQYF
CDR3nt: TGTGCCAGCAGCCAAGACAGGTTTGGAGAGACCCAGTACTTC

d_gene: TRBD1
abundance: .
v_gene: TRBV19
j_gene: TRBJ1-1
CDR3aa: CASTQRGTGGTEAFF
CDR3nt: TGTGCCAGTACTCAAAGGGGGACAGGGGGCACTGAAGCTTTCTTT

d_gene: TRBD1
abundance: .
v_gene: TRBV5-1
j_gene: TRBJ2-7
CDR3aa: CASSVGQDVYEQYF
CDR3nt: TGCGCCAGCAGTGTAGGACAGGACGTCTACGAGCAGTACTTC

d_gene: .
abundance: once
v_gene: TRBV28
j_gene: TRBJ1-3
CDR3aa: CASTRRRGAFSGNTIYF
CDR3nt: TGTGCCAGCACTCGGAGAAGAGGGGCCTTCTCTGGAAACACCATATATTTT

d_gene: TRBD2
abundance: .
v_gene: TRBV7-9
j_gene: TRBJ2-3
CDR3aa: CASSLATSGGKYF
CDR3nt: TGTGCCAGCAGCTTAGCGACTAGCGGGGGAAAGTATTTT

d_gene: TRBD2
abundance: .
v_gene: TRBV28
j_gene: TRBJ2-1
CDR3aa: CASSPTSGRTAYNEQFF
CDR3nt: TGTGCCAGCAGTCCAACTAGCGGGAGGACCGCGTACAATGAGCAGTTCTTC

d_gene: TRBD2
abundance: .
v_gene: TRBV2
j_gene: TRBJ2-7
CDR3aa: CASTLLAEGYEQYF
CDR3nt: TGTGCCAGCACCTTACTAGCGGAGGGCTACGAGCAGTACTTC

d_gene: .
abundance: .
v_gene: TRBV15
j_gene: TRBJ2-3
CDR3aa: CATSTRTGSGEDTQYF
CDR3nt: TGTGCCACCAGCACTCGGACGGGGTCAGGGGAAGATACGCAGTATTTT

d_gene: TRBD1
abundance: .
v_gene: TRBV6-1
j_gene: TRBJ2-7
CDR3aa: CASSALTGLDEQYF
CDR3nt: TGTGCCAGCAGTGCCTTGACAGGGTTGGACGAGCAGTACTTC

d_gene: TRBD2
abundance: .
v_gene: TRBV5-1
j_gene: TRBJ2-1
CDR3aa: CASSLLAGELEQFF
CDR3nt: TGCGCCAGCAGCCTACTAGCGGGAGAGCTTGAGCAGTTCTTC

d_gene: .
abundance: .
v_gene: TRBV7-9
j_gene: TRBJ2-3
CDR3aa: CASSYRDSPDTQYF
CDR3nt: TGTGCCAGCAGCTACAGGGACTCGCCAGATACGCAGTATTTT

d_gene: .
abundance: few
v_gene: TRBV7-9
j_gene: TRBJ2-7
CDR3aa: CASSLSDLYEQYF
CDR3nt: TGTGCCAGCAGCTTATCAGACCTATACGAGCAGTACTTC

d_gene: .
abundance: .
v_gene: TRBV7-2
j_gene: TRBJ1-2
CDR3aa: CASSLEMAGSLGYTF
CDR3nt: TGTGCCAGCAGCTTAGAAATGGCAGGGTCTCTGGGCTACACCTTC